This T cell receptor beta chain was found in a study of human T cells and chemical hapten exposure. For the study at large: The study lasted roughly 26 weeks, and patients were dosed weekly with diphenylcyclopropenone on the scalp throughout.

Time point given: patch test 1, 2 weeks after DPC sensitization. The treatment denotes: therapeutic diphenylcyclopropenone sensitization with weekly scalp DPC. The starting material, unfractionated whole blood, was used for total RNA extraction. Trimming took off 2 bases at V and 5 bases at J, with 12 bases between the two ends. Germline assignment: CDR1 SGHVS and CDR2 FQNEAQ. The CDR3 runs to 15 residues. In its sample, this clonotype was seen many times. In the original processing: Individual samples carried between roughly 23,224 and 700,000 TCRs, with more than 95,000 as the median. TCRdb re-called the RACE reads with MiXCR, one entry per CDR3 protein. These V and J calls are TCRdb output, not the study's own analysis. The table lists 150,000 or so distinct CDR3 sequences, approximately 15% of them singletons.

The clonotype was recovered from a woman aged 30 to 39 with alopecia areata. Some clones in this sample may be carry-over from other donors' samples. J is TRBJ1-4 and V is TRBV7-8; unclear D gene. Sequenced material: whole blood, taken in connection with sensitization to the hapten diphenylcyclopropenone (DPC). CDR3 region: CASSLTAGLNEKLFF. In nucleotides, the CDR3 is TGTGCCAGCAGCTTAACGGCCGGACTAAATGAAAAACTGTTTTTT.